This is a list of T cell receptor beta chains from one sample in a study of T cell responses to AZD1222 COVID-19 vaccine. This table comes from immunoSEQ multiplex PCR, and its TCRdb copy is limited to in-frame clones, with some not included. Found here are about 120,000 clones, just over 90% of them singletons; the top ten hold 5%. The sample consisted of peripheral blood, taken 28 days after the second AZD1222 dose. These receptors were obtained from an adult who received the AZD1222 COVID-19 vaccine. CDR3s include the opening cysteine and the closing phenylalanine or tryptophan. The D gene is left open where the match is weak.

J,V,D,DNA,CDR3
TRBJ1-6,TRBV6-5,NA,TGTGCCAGCAAGGCAGGAGGTGCACCCCTCCACTTT,CASKAGGAPLHF
TRBJ1-1,TRBV25-1,TRBD1,TGTGCCAGCAGTGAGGGGGCCTGGGACAGGGTGAACACTGAAGCTTTCTTT,CASSEGAWDRVNTEAFF
TRBJ2-3,TRBV5-4,NA,TGTGCCAGCAGCGATTATGGTAACACAGATACGCAGTATTTT,CASSDYGNTDTQYF
TRBJ1-5,TRBV6-2/TRBV6-3,NA,TGTGCCAGCAGTTACCCCACGACAGGCCAGGATCAGCCCCAGCATTTT,CASSYPTTGQDQPQHF
TRBJ1-6,TRBV3-1/TRBV3-2,NA,TGTGCCAGCAGCCAAGGTAGTGGAAGTAATTCACCCCTCCACTTT,CASSQGSGSNSPLHF
TRBJ1-2,TRBV18,NA,TGTGCCAGCTCACCTCGGAAGGGAGTCGACTACACCTTC,CASSPRKGVDYTF
TRBJ2-4,TRBV6-5,NA,TGTGCCAGCAGACCCGCGACGGTCAACATTCAGTACTTC,CASRPATVNIQYF
TRBJ2-1,TRBV7-9,TRBD2,TGTGCCAGCAGCCCCCGGACTAGCGCAAAGGGGGAGCAGTTCTTC,CASSPRTSAKGEQFF
TRBJ1-1,TRBV7-4,NA,TGTGCCAGCAGCACCGTAACCCCCGGGAACACTGAAGCTTTCTTT,CASSTVTPGNTEAFF
TRBJ1-2,TRBV10-3,NA,TGTGCCATCAAAGGGCTGAATAACTATGGCTACACCTTC,CAIKGLNNYGYTF
TRBJ1-1,TRBV18,NA,TGTGCCAGCTCACCACTAGGAGTTTGGGCTTTCTTT,CASSPLGVWAFF